This TCR beta chain came from a study of T cells in localized non-small cell lung cancer. Worth noting for this clone: Its antigen is not known.

Study-wide results and limits: Adjacent lung held a median approximately 57 of the top 100 tumor clones. Increased T cell density in blood showed an association with longer overall survival.

V shed 8 bases, J shed 6 bases, and the junction held 7 bases outside the gene matches. The germline gives CDR1 SEHNR, CDR2 FQNEAQ (reference sequence). The CDR3 spans 13 residues. Profiled with immunoSEQ multiplex PCR; TCRdb holds only in-frame clones, not every one. The table shows 20,000 to 30,000 clones, with roughly 80% occurring only once. The TCR was taken from a man between 40 and 70 years old with stage III squamous cell lung carcinoma. Sequencing was performed on peripheral blood, taken before any cancer treatment. The V and J genes are TRBV7-9 and TRBJ2-1, with 7 bases aligning to TRBD2. CDR3 coding DNA: TGTGCCAGCGGGGCGGGAGCACCCAATGAGCAGTTCTTC. This translates into CASGAGAPNEQFF.